This T cell receptor (beta chain) was captured by sequencing in a study of CD8 T cells in Susac syndrome. Trimming removed 7 bases from V and 2 bases from J; junction bases left unmatched: 10. Germline V gene sequence: CDR1 WNHNN, CDR2 SYGVQD (reference sequence). CDR3 length equals 15 residues. An input of roughly 0.5 to 1 ug of RNA was subjected to reverse transcription using random hexamers. A multiplex approach, immunoSEQ multiplex PCR, amplified TCR beta CDR3 across 54 Vbeta and 13 Jbeta. TCRdb ran MiXCR on the immunoSEQ multiplex PCR reads and lists one entry per CDR3 protein. The data hold about 140,000 distinct CDR3 sequences, with more than 90% observed a single time. TEMRA cells were FACS-enriched, unlike CD8+ and CD4+ T cells, which were negatively isolated.

The sequence was obtained from a human donor with Susac syndrome. The V call is TRBV10-1, the J call TRBJ2-7; 8 bases fit TRBD2. Sequenced sample: CD4+ T cells from PBMCs. CDR3 DNA: TGCGCCAGCAATGACCCGGGACTAGGAACCTACGAGCAGTACTTC. Protein: CASNDPGLGTYEQYF.